The 27 T cell receptor beta chains in this list originate from one sample, sequenced in a study of T cell changes during pregnancy in multiple sclerosis. Only in-frame clones appear in the TCRdb table, and some are missing; sequencing was by immunoSEQ multiplex PCR. The sample contains 65,000 to 90,000 clones, about 89% of which appear only once. The specimen comprised peripheral blood, sampled in the first trimester of pregnancy. These receptors came from a female donor with multiple sclerosis, enrolled in a pregnancy study.

The chain uses TRBV5-8 and TRBJ2-2; 7 bases are a match to TRBD1. Germline V gene data show CDR1 as SGHTS and CDR2 as YDEGEE. The CDR3 sequence is 15 residues long. Unmatched junction bases numbered 2, after V lost 3 bases and J lost 0 bases. Here the CDR3 reads CASSSGTANTGELFF. CDR3 bases: TGTGCCAGCAGCTCTGGGACAGCGAACACCGGGGAGCTGTTTTTT.

This clone was observed a single time. V usage is TRBV19 and J usage is TRBJ2-3; TRBD2 matches 7 bases. J was trimmed by 2 bases and V by 7 bases; bases with no gene match: 9. CDR1 is LNHDA and CDR2 is SQIVND in the germline V gene (reference sequence). CDR3 length equals 15 residues. In DNA form, the CDR3 reads TGTGCCAGTACCCTTACAGCGGGGATCACAGATACGCAGTATTTT. Translated: CASTLTAGITDTQYF.

The chain uses TRBV4-3 and TRBJ2-1; D remains ambiguous. The CDR3 runs to 14 residues. Germline-derived CDR1 and CDR2 are LGHNA and YSLEER. V gave up 4 bases and J gave up 0 bases, with 7 bases separating them. CDR3 nucleotide sequence: TGCGCCAGCAGCCCCGGCGGCTCCTACAATGAGCAGTTCTTC. Residues: CASSPGGSYNEQFF.

The chain combines TRBV4-3 with TRBJ1-1; perhaps TRBD1 as D (5 bases). Trimming stripped 2 bases from V and 4 bases from J, with 11 bases between. The CDR3 sequence is 14 residues long. The germline V gene encodes CDR1 LGHNA and CDR2 YSLEER. The CDR3 loop reads CASSQSYQGTEAFF. The CDR3 bases are TGCGCCAGCAGCCAATCGTACCAGGGCACTGAAGCTTTCTTT.

CDR3 nucleotide sequence: TGTGCCAGCAGTCCTAGCGGGAGCTATTACGAGCAGTACTTC. It is translated as CASSPSGSYYEQYF. The V call is TRBV28, the J call TRBJ2-7, with 10 bases lining up with TRBD2. Germline V gene data show CDR1 as MDHEN and CDR2 as SYDVKM. CDR3 size: 14 residues. Trimming took 5 bases from V and 4 from J; bases not matched to a gene: 5.

The rearrangement joins TRBV28 to TRBJ1-2; TRBD1 is a possible D gene (6 bases). V was shortened by 7 bases and J by 2 bases, with 8 bases between the two germline ends. In germline, CDR1 is MDHEN, CDR2 SYDVKM. CDR3 size: 12 residues. This CDR3 reads CASNQGNYGYTF. CDR3 nucleotides: TGTGCCAGCAACCAGGGGAACTATGGCTACACCTTC.

The rearrangement uses TRBV5-6 and TRBJ2-7, with D perhaps TRBD1 (6 bases). CDR1 SGHDT and CDR2 YYEEEE come from the germline V gene. The CDR3 runs 12 residues. Trimming stripped 4 bases from V and 4 bases from J, with 9 bases between. This chain's CDR3 is CASSLRGYEQYF. The CDR3 nucleotides are TGTGCCAGCAGCCTCAGGGGTTACGAGCAGTACTTC.

The chain couples TRBV14 to TRBJ1-2; weak D call: TRBD1 (5 bases). The CDR3 is 13 residues long. Germline values: CDR1 SGHDN, CDR2 FVKESK. V lost 2 bases and J 7 bases, leaving 11 bases between the germline ends. The CDR3 DNA reads as TGTGCCAGCAGCCAATTAGTCCAGGGTGGCTACACCTTC. The encoded protein is CASSQLVQGGYTF.

This clone was picked up many times. V is TRBV28 and J is TRBJ1-5, with D uncertain. The length of the CDR3 is 15 residues. Trimming left V 7 bases short and J 9 bases short, with 22 bases between. CDR1 is MDHEN, CDR2 SYDVKM, per germline. CDR3 protein: CASTSFQSVLLPQHF. The CDR3 DNA sequence: TGTGCCAGCACCTCGTTCCAGTCCGTGCTTTTGCCCCAGCATTTT.

V usage is TRBV2 and J usage is TRBJ2-7, with TRBD2 matching over 11 bases. V was pared by 8 bases and J by 2 bases, with 2 bases of the junction left unmatched. The CDR3 has 13 amino acids. CDR1 is SNHLY and CDR2 is FYNNEI in the germline V gene. In nucleotides, the CDR3 is TGTGCCAGCGGTAGCGGGAGGGCCTACGAGCAGTACTTC. Protein: CASGSGRAYEQYF.

This sequence joins TRBV7-9 and TRBJ2-3, with D possibly TRBD2 on 5 matching bases. Trimming pared 0 bases from V and 6 bases from J, leaving 7 bases between. The CDR3 totals 13 residues. CDR1 and CDR2 from the germline V gene are SEHNR and FQNEAQ (reference sequence). The CDR3 region is CASSLAGEDTQYF. The CDR3 DNA reads as TGTGCCAGCAGCTTAGCGGGAGAGGATACGCAGTATTTT.

The chain combines TRBV5-1 with TRBJ1-1; D is uncertain. CDR3 length: 12 amino acids. Germline loops: CDR1 SGHRS, CDR2 YFSETQ. V dropped 6 bases and J dropped 1 base, with 7 bases sitting between them. The CDR3 nucleotides are TGCGCCAGCACCGCAGGGAACACTGAAGCTTTCTTT. Protein: CASTAGNTEAFF.

The chain recombines TRBV18 with TRBJ1-1, with a weak D call TRBD1 (5 bases). Trimming took off 5 bases at V and 4 bases at J, with 11 bases between the two ends. The V gene's germline CDR1 is KGHSH and CDR2 LQKENI. The CDR3 covers 13 residues. The CDR3 loop reads CASSNTGATEAFF. The CDR3 DNA follows: TGTGCCAGCTCAAATACAGGTGCCACTGAAGCTTTCTTT. The full variable domain, completed using reference TRBV18 and TRBJ1-1, is NAGVMQNPRHLVRRRGQEARLRCSPMKGHSHVYWYRQLPEEGLKFMVYLQKENIIDESGMPKERFSAEFPKEGPSILRIQQVVRGDSAAYFCASSNTGATEAFFGQGTRLTVV.

The chain links TRBV29-1 to TRBJ2-1, with 8 bases matching TRBD1. This CDR3 spans 15 amino acids. The germline V gene encodes CDR1 SQVTM and CDR2 ANQGSEA. The ends lost 0 bases at V and 7 bases at J; junction bases unmatched: 8. CDR3 coding DNA: TGCAGCGTTGAAGATCTAAGGACAGGGAGGAATGAGCAGTTCTTC. It codes for CSVEDLRTGRNEQFF.

This clone was counted a single time. V usage is TRBV30 and J usage is TRBJ2-7; 9 bases line up with TRBD1. Germline V gene lookup returns CDR1 GTSNPN and CDR2 SVGIG (reference sequence). V dropped 2 bases and J dropped 4; count of bases not matched to a gene: 9. The CDR3 extends over 15 amino acids. In DNA, the CDR3 is TGTGCCTGGAGTAGCGGACAGGGGCGCTTTTACGAGCAGTACTTC. Translated: CAWSSGQGRFYEQYF.

The gene calls are TRBV7-2 and TRBJ2-3; D ambiguous. Trimming stripped 4 bases from V and 4 bases from J, with 18 bases between. The CDR3 length is 16 residues. CDR1 is SGHTA and CDR2 is FQGNSA in the germline V gene. The CDR3 DNA reads TGTGCCAGCAGCTCGGGTCCTTGGCGAGCTGCAGATACGCAGTATTTT. Its translation is CASSSGPWRAADTQYF. The full variable domain, with the rest looked up from reference TRBV7-2 and TRBJ2-3, is GAGVSQSPSNKVTEKGKDVELRCDPISGHTALYWYRQSLGQGLEFLIYFQGNSAPDKSGLPSDRFSAERTGGSVSTLTIQRTQQEDSAVYLCASSSGPWRAADTQYFGPGTRLTVL.

The V call is TRBV5-5, the J call TRBJ2-5; no clear D gene. Trimming left V 0 bases short and J 5 bases short, with 17 bases between. The CDR3 extends over 16 amino acids. CDR1 and CDR2 from the germline V gene are SGHKS and YYEKEE (reference sequence). CDR3 protein: CASSLGWSQTGETQYF. The CDR3 region has the DNA TGTGCCAGCAGCTTGGGATGGTCACAAACCGGGGAGACCCAGTACTTC.

The V and J genes are TRBV27 and TRBJ2-7, with 10 bases matching TRBD2. V was clipped by 2 bases and J by 4 bases; unmatched bases: 5. Germline-derived CDR1 and CDR2 are MNHEY and SMNVEV (reference sequence). CDR3 length: 15 amino acids. DNA of the CDR3: TGTGCCAGCAGTTTAAGGCTAGCGGGAGTTTACGAGCAGTACTTC. Translation: CASSLRLAGVYEQYF.

The rearrangement uses TRBV5-1 and TRBJ2-5; 9 positions agree with TRBD1. CDR3 length: 14 residues. Per germline, CDR1 SGHRS and CDR2 YFSETQ. The V gene end was trimmed by 4 bases and the J gene end by 3 bases; junction bases not matched to a gene: 4. CDR3 sequence reads: CASSAGQGKETQYF. In DNA, the CDR3 is TGCGCCAGCAGCGCCGGACAGGGGAAAGAGACCCAGTACTTC.

The chain employs TRBV10-1 and TRBJ1-2; 9 bases are shared with TRBD1. This CDR3 region has 13 residues. Looked up from germline, CDR1 is WNHNN and CDR2 is SYGVQD (reference sequence). Trimming took 5 bases from V and 8 from J; bases not matched to a gene: 6. CDR3: CASSPNRGRGYTF. The CDR3 nucleotides are TGCGCCAGCAGTCCTAACAGGGGGCGAGGCTACACCTTC.

V usage is TRBV9 and J usage is TRBJ2-3; 7 bases fit TRBD1. CDR1 SGDLS and CDR2 YYNGEE come from the germline V gene. Trimming removed 4 bases from V and 0 bases from J; junction bases left unmatched: 14. The CDR3 has 18 amino acids. CDR3 protein: CASSRRQGGLVSTDTQYF. CDR3 nucleotide sequence: TGTGCCAGCAGCCGACGACAGGGTGGTCTTGTAAGCACAGATACGCAGTATTTT.

V gene TRBV20-1 combines with J gene TRBJ2-1; D not certain. Germline-derived CDR1 and CDR2 are DFQATT and SNEGSKA (reference sequence). Trimming cost V 3 bases and J 14 bases, with 14 bases left between them. This CDR3 is 11 amino acids long. CDR3 protein: CSASIELVEFF. CDR3 coding DNA: TGCAGTGCTAGTATTGAGCTAGTTGAGTTCTTC.

V usage is TRBV6-6 and J usage is TRBJ2-7; 7 positions match TRBD2. The CDR3 has 14 amino acids. Germline V lookup: CDR1 MNHNY, CDR2 SVGAGI (reference sequence). V dropped 6 bases and J dropped 0; count of bases not matched to a gene: 5. DNA of the CDR3: TGTGCCAGCAGCCCCGGGGACTACTCCTACGAGCAGTACTTC. It codes for CASSPGDYSYEQYF.

CDR3 bases: TGTGCCAGCAGCCAGGCCGGGAATTACAATGAGCAGTTCTTC. Encoded protein: CASSQAGNYNEQFF. The V gene is TRBV4-2, the J gene TRBJ2-1, with D possibly being TRBD2 (5 bases). The germline gives CDR1 LGHNA, CDR2 YNFKEQ. Trimming removed 3 bases at V and 4 bases at J, with 10 bases between. The CDR3 runs to 14 residues.

The chain carries TRBV7-6 and TRBJ1-3; no reliable D call. The CDR3 has 12 amino acids. From germline, CDR1 is SGHVS and CDR2 FNYEAQ. Trimming shortened V by 5 bases and J by 10 bases, and 12 bases separated the two germline ends. In DNA form, the CDR3 reads TGTGCCAGCAGCGAGACGGGTCTTACCATATATTTT. This gives the protein CASSETGLTIYF.

The chain links TRBV27 to TRBJ1-5; TRBD1 might be the D (5 bases). The CDR3 contains 17 residues. The germline gives CDR1 MNHEY, CDR2 SMNVEV (reference sequence). Trimming removed 1 base at V and 3 bases at J, with 16 bases between. The DNA of the CDR3 is TGTGCCAGCAGTTTATTGGGGGGAGGATTTAACAATCAGCCCCAGCATTTT. Translation gives CASSLLGGGFNNQPQHF.

The V and J genes are TRBV29-1 and TRBJ2-7, with 9 positions matching TRBD1. The CDR3 sequence is 14 residues long. The trim removed 7 bases at V and 6 bases at J, leaving 13 bases unmatched. CDR1 and CDR2 from the germline V gene are SQVTM and ANQGSEA. The CDR3 spells CSGGQGQGGSEQYF. CDR3 coding DNA: TGCAGCGGGGGGCAGGGACAGGGTGGGAGCGAGCAGTACTTC.